The present TCR beta chain was sequenced within a study of Graves' ophthalmopathy and Graves' hyperthyroidism. RNA transcripts provided the template for amplifying TCR beta CDR3 regions. The library came from an HTBI-primed first-round RT-PCR and a second-round multiplex PCR. TCRdb analysed the multiplex PCR reads with MiXCR anew, one entry per CDR3 protein. Of roughly 400,000 distinct CDR3 sequences listed, about 16% were seen once; the top ten hold around 7%. In its sample, this clonotype was seen many times. Hyperthyroidism qualified as stable when ophthalmopathy did not develop within 18 months of follow-up. Hyperthyroidism patients had new diagnoses, durations under 2 months, and ages of 18 to 65. Uncontrolled infections, other autoimmune diseases, pregnancy or lactation barred patients from enrollment. The PBMC fraction was derived from about 9.5 ml of fresh peripheral blood. CDR3 length equals 15 residues. Germline V CDR1 and CDR2: MNHEY, SVGAGI. V was cut by 2 bases and J by 1 base, with 8 bases left in between.

The source material was peripheral blood. The receptor was derived from a woman under 30 with stable Graves' hyperthyroidism. The J gene is TRBJ2-2, the V gene TRBV6-5; D is unclear. The CDR3 here is CASSYGLLNTGELFF. CDR3 coding DNA: TGTGCCAGCAGTTACGGCCTTCTGAACACCGGGGAGCTGTTTTTT.